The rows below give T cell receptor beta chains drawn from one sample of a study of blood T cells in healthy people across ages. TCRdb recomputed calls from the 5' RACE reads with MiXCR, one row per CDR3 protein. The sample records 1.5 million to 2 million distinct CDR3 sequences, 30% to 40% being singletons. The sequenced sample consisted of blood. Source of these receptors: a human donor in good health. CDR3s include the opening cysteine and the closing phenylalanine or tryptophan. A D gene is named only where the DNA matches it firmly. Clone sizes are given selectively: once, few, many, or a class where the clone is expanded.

TGCAGTGCCCGGCGCGGGAGGCAATACGAGCAGTACTTC CSARRGRQYEQYF TRBJ2-7 TRBD2 TRBV20-1 once
TGCAGTACCCACTCGGCGGGTAGGTCCTACGAGCAGTACTTC CSTHSAGRSYEQYF TRBJ2-7 . TRBV20-1 few
TGCAGCGTTGTAGTCGGGCCGGACACCGGGGAGCTGTTTTTT CSVVVGPDTGELFF TRBJ2-2 . TRBV29-1 .
TGCAGTGCTAGAGATCGGGGACTTCTACTGCAGTTCTTC CSARDRGLLLQFF TRBJ2-1 . TRBV20-1 many
TGTGCCATCACAGGGGGCTACGAGCAGTACTTC CAITGGYEQYF TRBJ2-7 TRBD1 TRBV10-3 .
TGCGCCAGCAGCTTGTATTCTGTGGGACAGGGAAACTATGGCTACACCTTC CASSLYSVGQGNYGYTF TRBJ1-2 TRBD1 TRBV5-1 .
TGTGCCAGCAGCTTATTAAACCCCACAGATACGCAGTATTTT CASSLLNPTDTQYF TRBJ2-3 . TRBV7-8 .
TGCGCCAGCAGCCAAGCCCTATGGGGCTCCTACAATGAGCAGTTCTTC CASSQALWGSYNEQFF TRBJ2-1 . TRBV4-3 .
TGCAGTGCTAGAGGGCCAGTTAATTCACCCCTCCACTTT CSARGPVNSPLHF TRBJ1-6 . TRBV20-1 .
TGTGCCAGCAGTGATCTGTTCTACACCTTC CASSDLFYTF TRBJ1-2 . TRBV25-1 .
TGCAGTGCTGGGGAAAGCGGGGGCCCGAGATCCACGCAGTATTTT CSAGESGGPRSTQYF TRBJ2-3 TRBD2 TRBV20-1 .
TGTACCAGTAGCCCCGGGGCCCAGCCCCAGCATTTT CTSSPGAQPQHF TRBJ1-5 . TRBV28 .
TGTGCCAGCAGTTTCAGTGAGCGGTTCCAAGAGACCCAGTACTTC CASSFSERFQETQYF TRBJ2-5 . TRBV6-5 .
TGTGCCAGCAGCCCCGTGGTCGGTAGCTCTAACTATGGCTACACCTTC CASSPVVGSSNYGYTF TRBJ1-2 . TRBV7-2 few
TGTGCCAGCAGCGGCAGGGGGACAGGGGACTGGTACGAGCAGTACTTC CASSGRGTGDWYEQYF TRBJ2-7 TRBD1 TRBV7-8 .
TGCGCCAGCAGGCCCCCGGGGGGGCACTACAATGAGCAGTTCTTC CASRPPGGHYNEQFF TRBJ2-1 TRBD2 TRBV5-1 .
TGCAGTGCTAGACATCGAGGTCCCCCAGAGACCCAGTACTTC CSARHRGPPETQYF TRBJ2-5 . TRBV20-1 .
TGTGCCACCGGGAAAAAGGGGACTAGAGATACGCAGTATTTT CATGKKGTRDTQYF TRBJ2-3 TRBD2 TRBV10-3 few
TGTGCCAGCAGCCCCCTGGCGGTCCTAGACCCTGAAGCTTTCTTT CASSPLAVLDPEAFF TRBJ1-1 . TRBV7-8 .
TGTGCCAGCAGTTTTGGTCCGGGAGCGCAGACCCAGTACTTC CASSFGPGAQTQYF TRBJ2-5 . TRBV12-3/TRBV12-4 .
TGTGCCAGCTCACCAGACGACACCCTTGGCGGTGAAAAACTGTTTTTT CASSPDDTLGGEKLFF TRBJ1-4 . TRBV18 .
TGTGCCACCCTTCCTGAACCGGGACTAGCGGAGAAAGAGACCCAGTACTTC CATLPEPGLAEKETQYF TRBJ2-5 TRBD2 TRBV10-3 few
TGTGCCAGCAGCTCCTTGAACCCGAGCGGGGGCACTGAAGCTTTCTTT CASSSLNPSGGTEAFF TRBJ1-1 . TRBV7-3 .
TGTGCCAGCAGTGATTCTCTGGACCTGAAGCAGTACTTC CASSDSLDLKQYF TRBJ2-7 . TRBV6-1 many
TGTGCCAGCAGCTTAGGCGGGGATGGCCTCACCTATGGCTACACCTTC CASSLGGDGLTYGYTF TRBJ1-2 . TRBV7-8 .
TGTGCCATCAGTGAGTCGGTAGAGGGTTCACCCCTCCACTTT CAISESVEGSPLHF TRBJ1-6 . TRBV10-3 few
TGCAGTGCTAGACGGGGTCGCCCCAACTATGGCTACACCTTC CSARRGRPNYGYTF TRBJ1-2 . TRBV20-1 .
TGTGCCAGCAGCTCCGGGACCATCAATGAGCAGTTCTTC CASSSGTINEQFF TRBJ2-1 . TRBV7-9 .
TGTGCCAGCAGTTACGGCGGGGGGGCCTCCTACGAGCAGTACTTC CASSYGGGASYEQYF TRBJ2-7 TRBD2 TRBV6-2/TRBV6-3 .
TGTGCCAGCAGCCGAAGCCGGGACACAATCTACAATGAGCAGTTCTTC CASSRSRDTIYNEQFF TRBJ2-1 . TRBV7-8 .
TGTGCCAGCAGTTCGCAAGGGACACAAGAGACCCAGTACTTC CASSSQGTQETQYF TRBJ2-5 . TRBV28 .
TGTGCCAGCAGTAGGAAAGGTGGCGATGAGCAGTTCTTC CASSRKGGDEQFF TRBJ2-1 . TRBV6-4 .
TGCGCCAGCTCGCTAAACGCAGATAGCACAGATACGCAGTATTTT CASSLNADSTDTQYF TRBJ2-3 . TRBV4-1 .
TGTGCCAGCAGCCGGGACAGGATTGATGAGCAGTTCTTC CASSRDRIDEQFF TRBJ2-1 TRBD1 TRBV6-6 few
TGTGCCAGCAGCTTATACTCAGGGGGCCCCTACGAGCAGTACTTC CASSLYSGGPYEQYF TRBJ2-7 TRBD1 TRBV7-3 few
TGCGCCAGCAGCCAAGACCCCCACAGGGCCTCAGAGCAGTACTTC CASSQDPHRASEQYF TRBJ2-7 . TRBV4-3 few
TGTGCCAGCAGCCAGGGACTAACCGGGGGGTGGAATGAGCAGTTCTTC CASSQGLTGGWNEQFF TRBJ2-1 TRBD2 TRBV3-1 many
TGTGCCAGCAGTGTCGACAGGGTCGCAGCCTACGAGCAGTACTTC CASSVDRVAAYEQYF TRBJ2-7 TRBD1 TRBV2 .